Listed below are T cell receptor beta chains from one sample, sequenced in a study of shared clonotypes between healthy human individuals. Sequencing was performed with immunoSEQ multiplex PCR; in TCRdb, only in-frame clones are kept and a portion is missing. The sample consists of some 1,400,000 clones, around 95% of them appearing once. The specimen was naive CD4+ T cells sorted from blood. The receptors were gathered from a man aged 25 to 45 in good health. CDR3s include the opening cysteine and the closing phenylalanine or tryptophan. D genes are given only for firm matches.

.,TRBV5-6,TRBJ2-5,CASSRGERETQYF,TGTGCCAGCAGCAGGGGCGAGCGAGAGACCCAGTACTTC
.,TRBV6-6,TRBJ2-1,CASSFPPDSYNEQFF,TGTGCCAGCAGTTTCCCCCCCGACAGCTACAATGAGCAGTTCTTC
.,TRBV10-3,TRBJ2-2,CAIESGETTGELFF,TGTGCCATCGAGTCAGGAGAGACAACCGGGGAGCTGTTTTTT
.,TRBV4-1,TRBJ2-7,CASSQDPGGRTYEQYF,TGCGCCAGCAGCCAAGATCCCGGGGGCAGGACCTACGAGCAGTACTTC
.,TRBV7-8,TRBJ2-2,CASSRGRADTGELFF,TGTGCCAGCAGCCGAGGGCGGGCCGACACCGGGGAGCTGTTTTTT
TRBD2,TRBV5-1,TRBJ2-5,CASSHKGLAEGLTQYF,TGCGCCAGCAGCCATAAGGGACTAGCGGAGGGGCTGACCCAGTACTTC
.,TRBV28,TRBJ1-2,CASIAGAGWGYTF,TGTGCCAGCATCGCAGGGGCGGGATGGGGCTACACCTTC
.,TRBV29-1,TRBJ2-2,CSVNGGTGELFF,TGCAGCGTTAACGGGGGTACCGGGGAGCTGTTTTTT
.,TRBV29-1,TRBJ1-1,CSVGAGWGMNTEAFF,TGCAGCGTTGGGGCGGGGTGGGGGATGAACACTGAAGCTTTCTTT
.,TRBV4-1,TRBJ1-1,CASSQDGRGTEAFF,TGCGCCAGCAGCCAAGATGGGAGGGGGACTGAAGCTTTCTTT